This T cell receptor (beta chain) was captured in a study of Graves' ophthalmopathy and Graves' hyperthyroidism. This clonotype came up many times. Amplification from RNA transcripts yielded the TCR beta CDR3 regions. The authors performed first-round RT-PCR with HTBI primers and then a second-round multiplex PCR. TCRdb itself ran the multiplex PCR reads through MiXCR, one entry per CDR3 protein. The sample records 200,000 to 250,000 distinct CDR3 sequences, roughly 21% being singletons. The CDR3 is made up of 14 amino acids. V gave up 2 bases and J gave up 6 bases, with 13 bases separating them. This sequence joins TRBV12-3 or TRBV12-4 and TRBJ1-1; unclear D gene. The sequencing sample was made of peripheral blood. This receptor was identified in a woman between 45 and 65 years old with Graves' ophthalmopathy. The CDR3 coding sequence is TGTGCCAGCAGTTTATCTGCGCGGAGGCCTGAAGCTTTCTTT. It yields the protein CASSLSARRPEAFF.